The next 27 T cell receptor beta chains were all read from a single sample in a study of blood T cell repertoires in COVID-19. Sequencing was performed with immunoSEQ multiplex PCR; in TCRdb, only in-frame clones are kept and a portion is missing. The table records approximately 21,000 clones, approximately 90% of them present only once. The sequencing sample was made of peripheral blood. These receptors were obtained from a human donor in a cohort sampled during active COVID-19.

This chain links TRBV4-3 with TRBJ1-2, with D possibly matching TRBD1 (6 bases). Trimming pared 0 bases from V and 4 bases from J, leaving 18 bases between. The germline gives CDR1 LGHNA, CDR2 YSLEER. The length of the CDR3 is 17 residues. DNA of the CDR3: TGCGCCAGCAGCCAAGATTCCCACAGGGCGAGTAGCTATGGCTACACCTTC. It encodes CASSQDSHRASSYGYTF.

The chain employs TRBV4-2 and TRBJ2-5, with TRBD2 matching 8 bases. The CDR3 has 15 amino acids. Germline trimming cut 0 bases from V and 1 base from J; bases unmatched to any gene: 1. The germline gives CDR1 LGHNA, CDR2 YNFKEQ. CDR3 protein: CASSQDRGGQETQYF. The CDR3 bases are TGTGCCAGCAGCCAAGATCGGGGGGGCCAAGAGACCCAGTACTTC.

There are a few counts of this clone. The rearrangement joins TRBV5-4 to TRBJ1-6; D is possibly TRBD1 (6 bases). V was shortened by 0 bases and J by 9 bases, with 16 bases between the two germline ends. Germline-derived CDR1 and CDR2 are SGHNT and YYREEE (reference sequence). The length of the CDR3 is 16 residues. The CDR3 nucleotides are TGTGCCAGCAGCTTGGTTGTGGTAGGGGGGGGTTCACCCCTCCACTTT. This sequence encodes CASSLVVVGGGSPLHF.

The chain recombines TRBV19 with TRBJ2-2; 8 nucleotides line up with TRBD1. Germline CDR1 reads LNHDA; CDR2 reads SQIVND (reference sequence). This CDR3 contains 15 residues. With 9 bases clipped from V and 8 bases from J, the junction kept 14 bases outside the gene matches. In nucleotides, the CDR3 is TGTGCCAGCATGAACCTGGGACAGGCGACAGGGGAGCTGTTTTTT. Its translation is CASMNLGQATGELFF.

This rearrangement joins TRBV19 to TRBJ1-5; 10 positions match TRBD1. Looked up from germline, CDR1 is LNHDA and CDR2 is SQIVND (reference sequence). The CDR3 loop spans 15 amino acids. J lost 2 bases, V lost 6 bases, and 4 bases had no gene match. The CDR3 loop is CASSDRGLRNQPQHF. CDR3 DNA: TGTGCCAGTAGCGACAGGGGGCTACGCAATCAGCCCCAGCATTTT. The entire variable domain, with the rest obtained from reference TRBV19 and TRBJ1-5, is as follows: DGGITQSPKYLFRKEGQNVTLSCEQNLNHDAMYWYRQDPGQGLRLIYYSQIVNDFQKGDIAEGYSVSREKKESFPLTVTSAQKNPTAFYLCASSDRGLRNQPQHFGDGTRLSIL.

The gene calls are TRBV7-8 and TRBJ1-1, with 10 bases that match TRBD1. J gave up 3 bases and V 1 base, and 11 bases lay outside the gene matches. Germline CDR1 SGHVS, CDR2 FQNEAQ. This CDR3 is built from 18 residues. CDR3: CASSLEADRGRLYTEAFF. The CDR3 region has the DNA TGTGCCAGCAGCTTAGAGGCAGACAGGGGGCGTTTGTACACTGAAGCTTTCTTT.

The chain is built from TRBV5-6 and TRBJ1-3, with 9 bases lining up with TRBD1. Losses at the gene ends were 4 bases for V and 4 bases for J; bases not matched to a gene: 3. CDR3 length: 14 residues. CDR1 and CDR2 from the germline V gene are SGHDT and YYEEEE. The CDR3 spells CASSRDRVGNTIYF. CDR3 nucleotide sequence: TGTGCCAGCAGCCGGGACAGGGTGGGAAACACCATATATTTT.

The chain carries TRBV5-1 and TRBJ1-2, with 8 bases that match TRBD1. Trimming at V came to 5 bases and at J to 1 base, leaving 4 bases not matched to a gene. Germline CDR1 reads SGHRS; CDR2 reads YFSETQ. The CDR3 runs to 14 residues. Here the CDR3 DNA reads TGCGCCAGCAGAGCAGACAGGGGTAACTATGGCTACACCTTC. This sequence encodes CASRADRGNYGYTF.

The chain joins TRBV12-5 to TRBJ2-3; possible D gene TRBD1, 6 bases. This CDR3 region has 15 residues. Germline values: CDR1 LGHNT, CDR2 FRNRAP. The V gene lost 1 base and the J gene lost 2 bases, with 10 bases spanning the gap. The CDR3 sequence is CASGLGQAYTDTQYF. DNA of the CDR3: TGTGCTAGTGGTTTGGGACAGGCCTACACAGATACGCAGTATTTT.

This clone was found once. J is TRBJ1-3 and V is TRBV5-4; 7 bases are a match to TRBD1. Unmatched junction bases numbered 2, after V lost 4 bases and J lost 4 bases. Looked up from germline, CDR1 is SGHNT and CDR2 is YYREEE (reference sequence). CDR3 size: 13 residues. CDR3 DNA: TGTGCCAGCAGCCTGACAGGGGGAAACACCATATATTTT. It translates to CASSLTGGNTIYF.

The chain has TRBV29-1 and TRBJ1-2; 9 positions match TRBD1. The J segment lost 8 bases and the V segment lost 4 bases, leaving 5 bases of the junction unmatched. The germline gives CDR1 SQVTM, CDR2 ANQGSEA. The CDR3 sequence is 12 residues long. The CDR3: CSVAQGAGGYTF. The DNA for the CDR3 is TGCAGCGTTGCACAGGGGGCTGGCGGCTACACCTTC. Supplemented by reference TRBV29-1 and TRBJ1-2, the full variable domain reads SAVISQKPSRDICQRGTSLTIQCQVDSQVTMMFWYRQQPGQSLTLIATANQGSEATYESGFVIDKFPISRPNLTFSTLTVSNMSPEDSSIYLCSVAQGAGGYTFGSGTRLTVV.

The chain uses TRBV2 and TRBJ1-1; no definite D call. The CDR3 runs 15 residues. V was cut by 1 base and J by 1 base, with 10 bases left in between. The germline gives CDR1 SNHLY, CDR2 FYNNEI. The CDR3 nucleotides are TGTGCCAGCAGTGAAGGAGGGCAGAAGAACACTGAAGCTTTCTTT. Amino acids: CASSEGGQKNTEAFF. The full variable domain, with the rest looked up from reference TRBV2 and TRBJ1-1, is EPEVTQTPSHQVTQMGQEVILRCVPISNHLYFYWYRQILGQKVEFLVSFYNNEISEKSEIFDDQFSVERPDGSNFTLKIRSTKLEDSAMYFCASSEGGQKNTEAFFGQGTRLTVV.

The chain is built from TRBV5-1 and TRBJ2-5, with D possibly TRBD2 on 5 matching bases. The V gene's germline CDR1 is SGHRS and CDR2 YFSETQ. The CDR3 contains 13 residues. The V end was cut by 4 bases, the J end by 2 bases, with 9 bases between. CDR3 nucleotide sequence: TGCGCCAGCAGCCCTCCGGGGCAAGAGACCCAGTACTTC. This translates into CASSPPGQETQYF.

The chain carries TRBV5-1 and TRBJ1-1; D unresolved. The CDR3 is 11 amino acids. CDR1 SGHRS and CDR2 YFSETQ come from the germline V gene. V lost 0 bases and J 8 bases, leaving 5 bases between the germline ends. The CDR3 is CASSLGAEAFF. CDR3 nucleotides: TGCGCCAGCAGCTTGGGGGCAGAAGCTTTCTTT.

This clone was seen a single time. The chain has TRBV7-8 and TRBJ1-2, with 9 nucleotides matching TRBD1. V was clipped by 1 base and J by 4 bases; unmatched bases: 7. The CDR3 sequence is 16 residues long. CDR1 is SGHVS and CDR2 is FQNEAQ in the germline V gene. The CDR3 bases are TGTGCCAGCAGCTTAGGAGGGACAGGGATCACCTATGGCTACACCTTC. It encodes CASSLGGTGITYGYTF.

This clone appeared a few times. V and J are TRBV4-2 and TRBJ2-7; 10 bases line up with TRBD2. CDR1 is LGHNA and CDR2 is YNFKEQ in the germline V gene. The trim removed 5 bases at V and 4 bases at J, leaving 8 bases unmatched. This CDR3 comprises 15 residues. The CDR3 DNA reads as TGTGCCAGCAGCTCAGAAGCGGGGGGGCCGTACGAGCAGTACTTC. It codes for CASSSEAGGPYEQYF.

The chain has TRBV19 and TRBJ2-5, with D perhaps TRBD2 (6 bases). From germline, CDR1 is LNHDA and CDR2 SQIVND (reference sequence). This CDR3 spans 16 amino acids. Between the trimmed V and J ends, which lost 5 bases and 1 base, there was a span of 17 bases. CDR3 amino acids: CASSRGYSALQETQYF. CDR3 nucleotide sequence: TGTGCCAGTAGTCGGGGGTACTCCGCGCTCCAAGAGACCCAGTACTTC.

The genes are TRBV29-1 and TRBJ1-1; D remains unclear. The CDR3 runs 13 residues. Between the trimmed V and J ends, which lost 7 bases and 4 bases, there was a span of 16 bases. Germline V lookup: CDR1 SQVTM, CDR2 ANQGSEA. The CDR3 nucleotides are TGCAGCGCACTGCCCCCATACCCCACTGAAGCTTTCTTT. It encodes CSALPPYPTEAFF. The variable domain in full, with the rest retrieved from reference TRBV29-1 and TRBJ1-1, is SAVISQKPSRDICQRGTSLTIQCQVDSQVTMMFWYRQQPGQSLTLIATANQGSEATYESGFVIDKFPISRPNLTFSTLTVSNMSPEDSSIYLCSALPPYPTEAFFGQGTRLTVV.

Here the CDR3 DNA reads TGTGCCAGTACTGGAAGGAGGGCGTTCCTCTCCTACAATGAGCAGTTCTTC. It specifies CASTGRRAFLSYNEQFF. The genes are TRBV19 and TRBJ2-1, with D possibly matching TRBD2 (6 bases). The CDR3 has 17 residues. V lost 7 bases and J 0 bases, leaving 19 bases between the germline ends. Germline assignment: CDR1 LNHDA and CDR2 SQIVND (reference sequence).

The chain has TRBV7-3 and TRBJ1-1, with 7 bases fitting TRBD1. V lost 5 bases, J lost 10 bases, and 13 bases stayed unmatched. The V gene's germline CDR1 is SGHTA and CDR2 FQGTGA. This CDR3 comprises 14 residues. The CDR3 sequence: CASSETGRFRRAFF. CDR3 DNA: TGTGCCAGCAGCGAGACAGGGAGGTTTCGGCGAGCTTTCTTT.

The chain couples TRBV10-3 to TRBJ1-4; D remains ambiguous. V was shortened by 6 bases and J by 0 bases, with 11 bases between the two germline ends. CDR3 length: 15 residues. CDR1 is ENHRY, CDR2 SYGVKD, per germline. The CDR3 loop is CAIRASGTTNEKLFF. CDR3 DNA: TGTGCCATCAGAGCCTCAGGTACAACTAATGAAAAACTGTTTTTT.

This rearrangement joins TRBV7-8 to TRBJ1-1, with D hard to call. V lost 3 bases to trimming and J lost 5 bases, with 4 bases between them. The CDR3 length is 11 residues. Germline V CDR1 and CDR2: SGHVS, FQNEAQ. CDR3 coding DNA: TGTGCCAGCAGCTTCGGGACTGAAGCTTTCTTT. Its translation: CASSFGTEAFF. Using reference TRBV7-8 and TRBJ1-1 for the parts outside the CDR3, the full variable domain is GAGVSQSPRYKVAKRGQDVALRCDPISGHVSLFWYQQALGQGPEFLTYFQNEAQLDKSGLPSDRFFAERPEGSVSTLKIQRTQQEDSAVYLCASSFGTEAFFGQGTRLTVV.

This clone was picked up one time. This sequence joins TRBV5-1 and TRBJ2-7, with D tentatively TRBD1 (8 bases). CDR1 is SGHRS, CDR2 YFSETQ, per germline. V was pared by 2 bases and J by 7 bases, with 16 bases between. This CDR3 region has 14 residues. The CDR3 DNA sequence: TGCGCCAGCAGCTTAGCGGGACAGGAAGAGGAGCAGTACTTC. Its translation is CASSLAGQEEEQYF.

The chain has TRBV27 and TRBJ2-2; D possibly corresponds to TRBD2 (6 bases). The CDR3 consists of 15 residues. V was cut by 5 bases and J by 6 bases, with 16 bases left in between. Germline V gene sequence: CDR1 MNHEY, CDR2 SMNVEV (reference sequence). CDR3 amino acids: CASSRLGTKPGELFF. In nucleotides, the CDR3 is TGTGCCAGCAGTAGACTAGGAACGAAGCCCGGGGAGCTGTTTTTT.

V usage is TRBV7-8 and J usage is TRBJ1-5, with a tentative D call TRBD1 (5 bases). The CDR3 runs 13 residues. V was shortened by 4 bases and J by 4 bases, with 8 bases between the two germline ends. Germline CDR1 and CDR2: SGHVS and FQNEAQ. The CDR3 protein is CASSSQGNQPQHF. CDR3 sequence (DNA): TGTGCCAGCAGCTCCCAGGGAAATCAGCCCCAGCATTTT. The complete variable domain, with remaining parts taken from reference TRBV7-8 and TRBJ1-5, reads GAGVSQSPRYKVAKRGQDVALRCDPISGHVSLFWYQQALGQGPEFLTYFQNEAQLDKSGLPSDRFFAERPEGSVSTLKIQRTQQEDSAVYLCASSSQGNQPQHFGDGTRLSIL.

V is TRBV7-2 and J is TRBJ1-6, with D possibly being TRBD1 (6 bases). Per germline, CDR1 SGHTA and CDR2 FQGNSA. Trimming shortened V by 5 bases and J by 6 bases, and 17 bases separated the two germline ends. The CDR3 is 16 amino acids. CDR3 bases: TGTGCCAGCAGCCTGGACAGTAATATCCGTAATTCACCCCTCCACTTT. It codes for CASSLDSNIRNSPLHF.

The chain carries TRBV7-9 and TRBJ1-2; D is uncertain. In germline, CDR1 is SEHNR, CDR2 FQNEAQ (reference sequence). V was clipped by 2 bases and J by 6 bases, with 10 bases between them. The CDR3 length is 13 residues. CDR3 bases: TGTGCCAGCAGCTTACCGGGAAAGGATGGCTACACCTTC. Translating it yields CASSLPGKDGYTF.